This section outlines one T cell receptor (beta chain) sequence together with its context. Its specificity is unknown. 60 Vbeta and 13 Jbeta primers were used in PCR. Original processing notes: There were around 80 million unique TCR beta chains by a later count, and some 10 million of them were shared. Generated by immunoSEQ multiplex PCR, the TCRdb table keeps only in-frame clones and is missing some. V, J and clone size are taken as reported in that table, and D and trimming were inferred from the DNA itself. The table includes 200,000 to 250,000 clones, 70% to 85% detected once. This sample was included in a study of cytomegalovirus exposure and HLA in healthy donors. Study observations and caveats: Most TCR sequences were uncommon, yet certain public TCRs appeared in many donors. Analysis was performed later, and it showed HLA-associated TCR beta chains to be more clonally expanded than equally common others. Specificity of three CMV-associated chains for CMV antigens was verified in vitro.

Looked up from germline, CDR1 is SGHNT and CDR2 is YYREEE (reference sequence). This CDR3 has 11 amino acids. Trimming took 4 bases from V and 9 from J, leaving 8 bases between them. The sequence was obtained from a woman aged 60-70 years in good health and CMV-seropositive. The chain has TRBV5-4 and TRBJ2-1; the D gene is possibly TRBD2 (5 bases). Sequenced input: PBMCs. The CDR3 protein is CASSTTSEQFF. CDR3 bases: TGTGCCAGCAGCACCACTAGTGAGCAGTTCTTC. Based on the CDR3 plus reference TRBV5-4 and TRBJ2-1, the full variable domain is ETGVTQSPTHLIKTRGQQVTLRCSSQSGHNTVSWYQQALGQGPQFIFQYYREEENGRGNFPPRFSGLQFPNYSSELNVNALELDDSALYLCASSTTSEQFFGPGTRLTVL.